This entry lists 6 T cell receptor beta chains sequenced from one sample in a study of T cells after yellow fever vaccination. TCRdb reprocessed the 5' RACE reads via MiXCR and lists one record per CDR3 protein. Here the sample spans about 220,000 distinct CDR3 sequences, 3% to 3.5% being singletons. The sequences come from CD4+ T cells sorted from PBMCs, collected 10 days after the yellow fever booster vaccination. The receptors originated from a man aged 18 to 30 who received the YFV17D yellow fever vaccine.

This clonotype was counted ten times or more. In DNA, the CDR3 is TGTGCCAGCAGCCGCGGATGGGGGGCGGGACAAGAGACCCAGTACTTC. Translating gives CASSRGWGAGQETQYF. The V gene is TRBV7-8, the J gene TRBJ2-5; D might be TRBD1 or TRBD2, each matching 6 bases. V was clipped by 5 bases and J by 2 bases, with 18 bases between them. CDR3 length: 16 amino acids. Germline CDR1 is SGHVS and CDR2 is FQNEAQ. Filled out from reference TRBV7-8 and TRBJ2-5, the complete variable domain reads GAGVSQSPRYKVAKRGQDVALRCDPISGHVSLFWYQQALGQGPEFLTYFQNEAQLDKSGLPSDRFFAERPEGSVSTLKIQRTQQEDSAVYLCASSRGWGAGQETQYFGPGTRLLVL.

Only a few counts were recorded for this clonotype. The chain joins TRBV19 to TRBJ2-2; D is perhaps TRBD2 (6 bases). V lost 7 bases and J 4 bases, leaving 13 bases between the germline ends. Germline V gene data show CDR1 as LNHDA and CDR2 as SQIVND (reference sequence). This CDR3 has 14 amino acids. For the CDR3, the DNA is TGTGCCAGTATGAGTGGCGGGGTCACCGGGGAGCTGTTTTTT. It yields the protein CASMSGGVTGELFF.

This clonotype was counted a few times. The chain combines TRBV2 with TRBJ2-5; weak D call: TRBD2 (5 bases). V lost 6 bases and J 4 bases, leaving 9 bases between the germline ends. The germline gives CDR1 SNHLY, CDR2 FYNNEI. CDR3 length: 12 amino acids. The CDR3 DNA follows: TGTGCCAGCAGGTCTGAGGGAGAGACCCAGTACTTC. This gives the protein CASRSEGETQYF. The variable domain in full, completed from reference TRBV2 and TRBJ2-5, reads EPEVTQTPSHQVTQMGQEVILRCVPISNHLYFYWYRQILGQKVEFLVSFYNNEISEKSEIFDDQFSVERPDGSNFTLKIRSTKLEDSAMYFCASRSEGETQYFGPGTRLLVL.

This clonotype appeared many times. V and J are TRBV5-1 and TRBJ2-3, with D maybe TRBD2 (6 bases). Trimming left V 4 bases short and J 6 bases short, with 18 bases between. Germline-derived CDR1 and CDR2 are SGHRS and YFSETQ. The CDR3 length is 15 residues. For the CDR3, the DNA is TGCGCCAGCAGCATTGGTCTGACCCGGGGGGATACGCAGTATTTT. It yields the protein CASSIGLTRGDTQYF.

This clonotype came up many times. This chain links TRBV7-2 with TRBJ1-2; no clear D gene. V was cut by 2 bases and J by 6 bases, with 7 bases left in between. Germline values: CDR1 SGHTA, CDR2 FQGNSA. CDR3 length: 12 residues. In DNA, the CDR3 is TGTGCCAGCAGCTTAACGTGGGATGGCTACACCTTC. It specifies CASSLTWDGYTF.

This clonotype was seen a few times. V gene TRBV19 combines with J gene TRBJ1-6, with D unclear. Germline V gene data show CDR1 as LNHDA and CDR2 as SQIVND (reference sequence). The V end was cut by 4 bases, the J end by 9 bases, with 13 bases between. The CDR3 totals 14 residues. CDR3: CASSTPDGSSPLHF. The CDR3 bases are TGTGCCAGTAGTACCCCGGACGGTTCTTCACCCCTCCACTTT.